These 22 T cell receptor beta chains share one sample of origin, sequenced in a study of blood T cell repertoires in COVID-19. TCRdb's table, derived via immunoSEQ multiplex PCR, lists solely in-frame clones and lacks some. The table has about 170,000 clones, 80% to 90% seen once. The sample comprised peripheral blood. These receptors were obtained from a woman over 75 with acute or convalescent COVID-19.

V gene TRBV11-2 combines with J gene TRBJ1-6; D might be TRBD1 (5 bases). Germline V lookup: CDR1 SGHAT, CDR2 FQNNGV. The CDR3 has 17 amino acids. V lost 0 bases to trimming and J lost 7 bases, with 16 bases between them. In DNA form, the CDR3 reads TGTGCCAGCAGCTTAGATCGGACAACAAGCCGAAATTCACCCCTCCACTTT. This sequence encodes CASSLDRTTSRNSPLHF.

In the case of this clone: The same CDR3 also results from other DNA sequences found in this sample. The chain uses TRBV2 and TRBJ2-7, with a tentative D call TRBD1 (5 bases). Trimming removed 5 bases at V and 3 bases at J, with 14 bases between. The CDR3 has 14 amino acids. Germline CDR1 and CDR2: SNHLY and FYNNEI. DNA of the CDR3: TGTGCCAGCAGTACCAGACAGAACAGCTACGAGCAGTACTTC. The encoded protein is CASSTRQNSYEQYF.

In this sample, this clone turned up a few times. The V and J genes are TRBV5-4 and TRBJ1-2; a weak D match, TRBD1 (6 bases). The CDR3 is made up of 12 amino acids. Trimming took off 1 base at V and 5 bases at J, with 6 bases between the two ends. Germline CDR1 reads SGHNT; CDR2 reads YYREEE (reference sequence). In DNA form, the CDR3 reads TGTGCCAGCAGCTTGACAGGGTATGGCTACACCTTC. Encoded protein: CASSLTGYGYTF. Filled out from reference TRBV5-4 and TRBJ1-2, the complete variable domain reads ETGVTQSPTHLIKTRGQQVTLRCSSQSGHNTVSWYQQALGQGPQFIFQYYREEENGRGNFPPRFSGLQFPNYSSELNVNALELDDSALYLCASSLTGYGYTFGSGTRLTVV.

This CDR3 is CASSSQSDSYEQYF. The CDR3 DNA follows: TGTGCCAGCAGCTCGCAGAGCGATTCCTACGAGCAGTACTTC. V usage is TRBV5-6 and J usage is TRBJ2-7; D not certain. The CDR3 consists of 14 residues. The germline V gene has CDR1 SGHDT and CDR2 YYEEEE. The ends were cut back, 3 bases at V and 1 base at J, with 11 bases in the middle.

The J gene is TRBJ1-2, the V gene TRBV12-3 or TRBV12-4; D call uncertain. The CDR3 consists of 12 residues. Trimming left V 3 bases short and J 6 bases short, with 8 bases between. Here the CDR3 DNA reads TGTGCCAGCAGTTTGGAACAGCATGGCTACACCTTC. Its translation is CASSLEQHGYTF.

The chain uses TRBV7-9 and TRBJ1-1, with D possibly matching TRBD1 (6 bases). Trimming pared 5 bases from V and 0 bases from J, leaving 13 bases between. This CDR3 is 15 amino acids long. CDR1 and CDR2 (germline): SEHNR, FQNEAQ (reference sequence). CDR3 loop: CASSTGTTMNTEAFF. The CDR3 DNA reads TGTGCCAGCAGCACCGGGACAACAATGAACACTGAAGCTTTCTTT.

The J gene is TRBJ2-7, the V gene TRBV27; D may be TRBD2 (6 bases). V gave up 7 bases and J gave up 5 bases, with 18 bases separating them. Germline CDR1 is MNHEY and CDR2 is SMNVEV (reference sequence). CDR3 length: 14 residues. For the CDR3, the DNA is TGTGCCAGCACCTCTTACGGGGGTCGGGACGAGCAGTACTTC. Translation: CASTSYGGRDEQYF.

V usage is TRBV28 and J usage is TRBJ1-2, with 11 positions matching TRBD1. The CDR3 loop spans 16 amino acids. The germline V gene encodes CDR1 MDHEN and CDR2 SYDVKM. Losses at the gene ends were 5 bases for V and 1 base for J; bases not matched to a gene: 6. In DNA, the CDR3 is TGTGCCAGCAGTGCCTCGGACAGGGGGCGTAACTATGGCTACACCTTC. Protein: CASSASDRGRNYGYTF.

This clone was seen once. CDR3 in amino acids: CASHAGRYNSPLHF. The CDR3, as DNA: TGTGCCAGCCACGCGGGACGGTATAATTCACCCCTCCACTTT. The genes are TRBV27 and TRBJ1-6; TRBD1 is a possible D gene (5 bases). Germline CDR1 reads MNHEY; CDR2 reads SMNVEV (reference sequence). The CDR3 is made up of 14 amino acids. V gave up 8 bases and J gave up 4 bases, with 12 bases separating them.

The chain recombines TRBV19 with TRBJ1-2; no definite D call. Per the germline V gene, CDR1 is LNHDA and CDR2 is SQIVND (reference sequence). There are 14 residues in the CDR3. Trimming shortened V by 3 bases and J by 5 bases, and 13 bases separated the two germline ends. CDR3 DNA: TGTGCCAGTAGTATCGTAAGCATCGGGTATGGCTACACCTTC. Protein product: CASSIVSIGYGYTF.

V usage is TRBV5-1 and J usage is TRBJ1-2; TRBD1 matches 9 bases. Germline lookup yields CDR1 SGHRS and CDR2 YFSETQ. The CDR3 length is 14 residues. V shed 0 bases, J shed 10 bases, and the junction held 7 bases outside the gene matches. The CDR3 DNA reads TGCGCCAGCAGCTTGGGGCCCACAGGGGGCGACTACACCTTC. Amino acids: CASSLGPTGGDYTF. The whole variable domain, filled in from reference TRBV5-1 and TRBJ1-2, reads KAGVTQTPRYLIKTRGQQVTLSCSPISGHRSVSWYQQTPGQGLQFLFEYFSETQRNKGNFPGRFSGRQFSNSRSEMNVSTLELGDSALYLCASSLGPTGGDYTFGSGTRLTVV.

The chain recombines TRBV30 with TRBJ2-3; TRBD2 matches 9 bases. Germline lookup yields CDR1 GTSNPN and CDR2 SVGIG (reference sequence). The ends lost 5 bases at V and 2 bases at J; junction bases unmatched: 5. This CDR3 is 14 amino acids long. The CDR3 sequence is CAWSGTSLTDTQYF. DNA for the CDR3: TGTGCCTGGTCCGGGACTAGCCTCACAGATACGCAGTATTTT.

The genes are TRBV28 and TRBJ1-2; D unclear. Germline CDR1 MDHEN, CDR2 SYDVKM. V dropped 3 bases and J dropped 8 bases, with 16 bases sitting between them. This CDR3 region has 14 residues. The CDR3 nucleotides are TGTGCCAGCAGTTTGGATGAGGGTCTCGGCGGCTACACCTTC. Its protein product is CASSLDEGLGGYTF.

CDR3 protein: CAWSALAGTGYEKLFF. Here the CDR3 DNA reads TGTGCCTGGAGTGCCCTCGCCGGGACAGGGTATGAAAAACTGTTTTTT. The rearrangement links TRBV30 to TRBJ1-4; 9 bases agree with TRBD1. CDR3 length equals 16 residues. The V gene end was trimmed by 1 base and the J gene end by 6 bases; junction bases not matched to a gene: 9. The germline V gene encodes CDR1 GTSNPN and CDR2 SVGIG (reference sequence).

This rearrangement joins TRBV5-4 to TRBJ2-5, with a weak D call TRBD2 (7 bases). The length of the CDR3 is 16 residues. Deletions cut 0 bases from V and 5 bases from J, with 17 bases between. Germline assignment: CDR1 SGHNT and CDR2 YYREEE (reference sequence). The CDR3 is CASSLAGRGGLETQYF. The DNA of the CDR3 is TGTGCCAGCAGCTTGGCGGGGAGGGGGGGCCTGGAGACCCAGTACTTC.

This clone has just one count. The CDR3 DNA sequence: TGCGCCTCCCAGAGGGACATGCACACTGAAGCTTTCTTT. The encoded protein is CASQRDMHTEAFF. This chain joins TRBV10-2 and TRBJ1-1; D is perhaps TRBD1 (6 bases). V dropped 11 bases and J dropped 3 bases, with 16 bases sitting between them. From germline, CDR1 is WSHSY and CDR2 SAAADI. The CDR3 totals 13 residues.

The chain combines TRBV27 with TRBJ2-7; 9 bases match TRBD1. This CDR3 region has 14 residues. The ends lost 2 bases at V and 1 base at J; junction bases unmatched: 0. Germline CDR1 MNHEY, CDR2 SMNVEV (reference sequence). The CDR3, as DNA: TGTGCCAGCAGTTTAGGGACAGGGTCCTACGAGCAGTACTTC. This sequence encodes CASSLGTGSYEQYF.

This chain links TRBV4-1 with TRBJ2-3; D may be TRBD1 (5 bases). CDR3 length: 14 residues. The V and J ends lost 5 bases and 4 bases respectively, with 13 bases between them. Germline-derived CDR1 and CDR2 are MGHRA and YSYEKL. Here the CDR3 DNA reads TGCGCCAGCAGCGGGAAACGGACATCAGATACGCAGTATTTT. It is translated as CASSGKRTSDTQYF.

The rearrangement joins TRBV3-1 (or the pseudogene TRBV3-2) to TRBJ2-3; TRBD2 aligns across 8 bases. Germline V CDR1 and CDR2: LGHDT, YNNKEL (reference sequence). The CDR3 contains 15 residues. The V segment lost 7 bases and the J segment 5 bases; nucleotides outside the gene matches: 11. The DNA for the CDR3 is TGTGCCAGCACCAGAGCGGGAGCCCGCGTAGATACGCAGTATTTT. Translated: CASTRAGARVDTQYF.

V is TRBV15 and J is TRBJ2-7; D is unresolved. Per the germline V gene, CDR1 is LNHNV and CDR2 is YYDKDF (reference sequence). The CDR3 extends over 17 amino acids. V was cut by 0 bases and J by 5 bases, with 20 bases left in between. CDR3 loop: CATSRDVIANYPHEQYF. The CDR3 nucleotides read TGTGCCACCAGCAGAGATGTAATCGCCAACTACCCCCACGAGCAGTACTTC.

This chain links TRBV5-1 with TRBJ2-2; 7 positions match TRBD2. The junction had 9 bases not matched to a gene; V was cut back by 1 base and J by 6 bases. The CDR3 totals 16 residues. CDR1 and CDR2 (germline): SGHRS, YFSETQ. The CDR3: CASSLMVGGPAGELFF. DNA of the CDR3: TGCGCCAGCAGCTTGATGGTGGGAGGGCCGGCCGGGGAGCTGTTTTTT. Based on the CDR3 plus reference TRBV5-1 and TRBJ2-2, the full variable domain is KAGVTQTPRYLIKTRGQQVTLSCSPISGHRSVSWYQQTPGQGLQFLFEYFSETQRNKGNFPGRFSGRQFSNSRSEMNVSTLELGDSALYLCASSLMVGGPAGELFFGEGSRLTVL.

V and J are TRBV7-8 and TRBJ2-1; 10 positions agree with TRBD1. V was pared by 4 bases and J by 9 bases, with 6 bases of the junction left unmatched. The CDR3 is 14 residues long. From germline, CDR1 is SGHVS and CDR2 FQNEAQ. CDR3 in DNA: TGTGCCAGCAGCTCACGACGGGACAGGGGTGAGCAGTTCTTC. Residues: CASSSRRDRGEQFF.